One sample yielded the 15 T cell receptor beta chains listed below, sequenced in a study of OX40 agonist ivuxolimab in advanced cancers. Libraries were prepared by immunoSEQ multiplex PCR; TCRdb keeps only in-frame clonotypes and omits some of them. The sample comprises roughly 39,000 clones, approximately 90% of which are singletons, and 6% rests with the top ten. The starting material was CD4+ or CD8+ T cells sorted from blood, obtained in a trial of the OX40 agonist ivuxolimab. The receptors here all came from an adult with an advanced solid tumor such as melanoma, head and neck, liver or kidney cancer.

The CDR3 DNA reads as TGTGCCAGCAGCTTACGGGACAGGTCCGGCTCTGGGGCCAACGTCCTGACTTTC. The encoded protein is CASSLRDRSGSGANVLTF. The chain carries TRBV7-9 and TRBJ2-6; the match to TRBD1 covers 8 bases. The J segment lost 0 bases and the V segment lost 2 bases, leaving 6 bases of the junction unmatched. Germline V CDR1 and CDR2: SEHNR, FQNEAQ (reference sequence). The CDR3 is 18 residues long.

For this clone: At one of its ends the junction is not consistent with the germline gene, which may arise from a read error. CDR3 in DNA: TGTGCTAGCAGCATTGGGTGGGGGACAGGGAACACGAGGACCCAGTACTTC. Encoded protein: CASSIGWGTGNTRTQYF. V and J are TRBV7-7 and TRBJ2-5, with 9 bases lining up with TRBD1. Germline values: CDR1 SSHAT, CDR2 FNYEAQ (reference sequence). This CDR3 contains 17 residues.

This chain joins TRBV5-1 and TRBJ2-5; possible D gene TRBD1, 6 bases. CDR3 length equals 14 residues. Trimming stripped 0 bases from V and 3 bases from J, with 9 bases between. Per germline, CDR1 SGHRS and CDR2 YFSETQ. CDR3 bases: TGCGCCAGCAGCTTGGCTGCAGGGGAAGAGACCCAGTACTTC. This sequence encodes CASSLAAGEETQYF.

This chain joins TRBV10-1 and TRBJ2-7, with 7 bases fitting TRBD2. With 1 base clipped from V and 6 bases from J, the junction kept 6 bases outside the gene matches. Per the germline V gene, CDR1 is WNHNN and CDR2 is SYGVQD (reference sequence). The CDR3 spans 14 residues. The CDR3 DNA reads as TGCGCCAGCAGTGAGTTAAGACTAGCCGGCGAGCAGTACTTC. It encodes CASSELRLAGEQYF.

The chain carries TRBV18 and TRBJ2-7; 7 bases match TRBD2. The germline CDR1 and CDR2 sequences are KGHSH and LQKENI. The CDR3 extends over 15 amino acids. J lost 1 base, V lost 3 bases, and 6 bases had no gene match. The chain's CDR3 is CASSPAGRISYEQYF. The CDR3 region has the DNA TGTGCCAGCTCACCTGCCGGGAGGATTTCCTACGAGCAGTACTTC.

The chain combines TRBV15 with TRBJ2-7; a possible D gene is TRBD1 (6 bases). V lost 4 bases and J lost 6, with 10 bases in between. Germline V gives CDR1 LNHNV, CDR2 YYDKDF (reference sequence). There are 12 residues in the CDR3. The DNA of the CDR3 is TGTGCCACCAGCACCGGCAGGGGCGAGCAGTACTTC. As protein: CATSTGRGEQYF. Together with reference TRBV15 and TRBJ2-7, the CDR3 gives the full variable domain: DAMVIQNPRYQVTQFGKPVTLSCSQTLNHNVMYWYQQKSSQAPKLLFHYYDKDFNNEADTPDNFQSRRPNTSFCFLDIRSPGLGDTAMYLCATSTGRGEQYFGPGTRLTVT.

This chain uses TRBV5-1 with TRBJ1-2; D gene ambiguous. This CDR3 is 14 amino acids long. CDR1 and CDR2 from the germline V gene are SGHRS and YFSETQ. Trimming took 1 base from V and 8 from J, leaving 15 bases between them. This CDR3 is CASSLNMRVYGYTF. Written as DNA, the CDR3 is TGCGCCAGCAGCTTGAATATGCGTGTTTACGGCTACACCTTC. The whole variable domain, remainder taken from reference TRBV5-1 and TRBJ1-2, is KAGVTQTPRYLIKTRGQQVTLSCSPISGHRSVSWYQQTPGQGLQFLFEYFSETQRNKGNFPGRFSGRQFSNSRSEMNVSTLELGDSALYLCASSLNMRVYGYTFGSGTRLTVV.

The chain is built from TRBV7-9 and TRBJ2-7, with D possibly being TRBD1 (5 bases). The CDR3 totals 13 residues. Germline CDR1 reads SEHNR; CDR2 reads FQNEAQ (reference sequence). The V end lost 5 bases, the J end lost 2 bases, and 10 bases lay between the germline ends. The CDR3 sequence: CASSRTTAYEQYF. The CDR3 DNA is TGTGCCAGCAGCCGGACGACAGCCTACGAGCAGTACTTC.

The chain recombines TRBV5-8 with TRBJ1-5, with a weak D call TRBD1 (5 bases). The length of the CDR3 is 15 residues. Per germline, CDR1 SGHTS and CDR2 YDEGEE. Trimming took 4 bases from V and 6 from J, leaving 17 bases between them. CDR3 loop: CASSRGQGLLQPQHF. As DNA, the CDR3 is TGTGCCAGCAGCCGAGGACAAGGACTGCTTCAGCCCCAGCATTTT.

This chain joins TRBV5-1 and TRBJ1-4, with 9 bases that match TRBD1. V dropped 2 bases and J dropped 7; count of bases not matched to a gene: 6. Germline V lookup: CDR1 SGHRS, CDR2 YFSETQ. The length of the CDR3 is 15 residues. The CDR3 spells CASSLSGTGSEKLFF. In DNA form, the CDR3 reads TGCGCCAGCAGCTTATCCGGGACAGGGAGTGAAAAACTGTTTTTT.

The V and J genes are TRBV10-3 and TRBJ2-3; 8 bases map to TRBD1. The germline gives CDR1 ENHRY, CDR2 SYGVKD. With 2 bases clipped from V and 4 bases from J, the junction kept 11 bases outside the gene matches. The CDR3 spans 17 residues. The CDR3 DNA reads as TGTGCCATCAGTGAGACCCTGGACAGGGTGAAGGCAGATACGCAGTATTTT. Amino acids: CAISETLDRVKADTQYF.

J is TRBJ2-7 and V is TRBV11-2; 12 positions agree with TRBD2. V trimming: 5 bases; J trimming: 3 bases; junction bases outside the gene matches: 5. The CDR3 is made up of 15 amino acids. Germline CDR1 is SGHAT and CDR2 is FQNNGV. CDR3 sequence reads: CASSIGLAGLYEQYF. The CDR3 DNA reads TGTGCCAGCAGCATCGGACTAGCGGGACTCTACGAGCAGTACTTC.

The V call is TRBV28, the J call TRBJ1-2, with D maybe TRBD1 (6 bases). The CDR3 has 15 residues. Trimming shortened V by 10 bases and J by 6 bases, and 24 bases separated the two germline ends. CDR1 is MDHEN and CDR2 is SYDVKM in the germline V gene. Here the CDR3 reads CATLEGGGSFHGYTF. The CDR3 DNA reads TGTGCCACTCTCGAGGGGGGGGGTAGTTTCCATGGCTACACCTTC.

The J gene is TRBJ2-7, the V gene TRBV7-6, with TRBD1 identical over 10 bases. The CDR3 has 14 residues. Losses at the gene ends were 2 bases for V and 4 bases for J; bases not matched to a gene: 2. Germline values: CDR1 SGHVS, CDR2 FNYEAQ. The CDR3 protein is CASSLMGQGYEQYF. CDR3 bases: TGTGCCAGCAGCTTAATGGGACAGGGGTACGAGCAGTACTTC.

The chain's CDR3 is CASSYSGRSSYEQYF. As DNA, the CDR3 is TGTGCCAGCAGTTACAGCGGGAGGTCCTCCTACGAGCAGTACTTC. The chain employs TRBV27 and TRBJ2-7, with 9 bases matching TRBD2. V gave up 4 bases and J gave up 0 bases; unmatched junction bases: 4. Germline V CDR1 and CDR2: MNHEY, SMNVEV (reference sequence). The CDR3 totals 15 residues.